The 13 T cell receptor beta chains in this list originate from one sample, sequenced in a study of blood T cell repertoires in COVID-19. The protocol was immunoSEQ multiplex PCR, while the TCRdb copy is restricted to in-frame clones and leaves out a portion. The sample has around 220,000 clones, approximately 87% seen once. The sequencing input was peripheral blood. The source of these receptors is a woman between 50 and 59 years old with acute or convalescent COVID-19.

The chain is built from TRBV7-3 and TRBJ2-2, with D tentatively TRBD2 (6 bases). Trimming removed 1 base at V and 4 bases at J, with 16 bases between. The CDR3 is 17 residues long. CDR1 and CDR2 from the germline V gene are SGHTA and FQGTGA. The CDR3 DNA is TGTGCCAGCAGCTTAAGCTCCCCGGTGGGGGGCACCGGGGAGCTGTTTTTT. Residues: CASSLSSPVGGTGELFF.

The genes are TRBV19 and TRBJ2-1; 10 nucleotides agree with TRBD2. The V and J ends lost 1 base and 9 bases, in that order; junction bases with no gene match: 6. This CDR3 region has 15 residues. Germline CDR1 and CDR2: LNHDA and SQIVND (reference sequence). This chain's CDR3 is CASSIALAGAFEQFF. CDR3 sequence (DNA): TGTGCCAGTAGTATAGCGCTAGCGGGAGCGTTTGAGCAGTTCTTC.

The J gene is TRBJ1-5, the V gene TRBV27, with 10 bases aligning to TRBD1. The CDR3 spans 17 residues. Germline V CDR1 and CDR2: MNHEY, SMNVEV (reference sequence). Unmatched junction bases numbered 11, after V lost 5 bases and J lost 4 bases. The CDR3 here is CASSPRTPGQGNQPQHF. The CDR3 DNA follows: TGTGCCAGCAGTCCCCGGACGCCGGGACAGGGGAATCAGCCCCAGCATTTT.

The chain has TRBV5-1 and TRBJ1-3; 7 bases map to TRBD1. The CDR3 loop spans 16 amino acids. The V segment lost 1 base and the J segment 0 bases; nucleotides outside the gene matches: 4. Germline-derived CDR1 and CDR2 are SGHRS and YFSETQ. CDR3 nucleotides: TGCGCCAGCAGCTTGTCAGGGGGTCACTCTGGAAACACCATATATTTT. Its protein product is CASSLSGGHSGNTIYF.

The J gene is TRBJ2-1, the V gene TRBV9, with 9 bases fitting TRBD2. This CDR3 has 14 amino acids. Germline V gene data show CDR1 as SGDLS and CDR2 as YYNGEE. Losses at the gene ends were 4 bases for V and 7 bases for J; bases not matched to a gene: 6. The CDR3 region is CASSFGTSGNEQFF. The CDR3 bases are TGTGCCAGCAGCTTTGGTACTAGCGGGAATGAGCAGTTCTTC.

This sequence joins TRBV7-8 and TRBJ1-2; D not resolved. Germline-derived CDR1 and CDR2 are SGHVS and FQNEAQ. This CDR3 spans 13 amino acids. V was cut by 3 bases and J by 8 bases, with 13 bases left in between. The CDR3 DNA follows: TGTGCCAGCAGCTTCGGCACCGGAGGAGGCTACACCTTC. Protein product: CASSFGTGGGYTF.

The chain has TRBV28 and TRBJ2-7; 11 bases are shared with TRBD2. V shed 9 bases and J 0 bases; nucleotides not matched to a gene: 4. Per germline, CDR1 MDHEN and CDR2 SYDVKM. This CDR3 is 14 amino acids long. CDR3 nucleotides: TGTGCCAGTGAGACTAGCGGGGACTCCTACGAGCAGTACTTC. Protein product: CASETSGDSYEQYF.

The chain links TRBV30 to TRBJ2-7; 9 nucleotides match TRBD1. CDR1 GTSNPN and CDR2 SVGIG come from the germline V gene (reference sequence). The length of the CDR3 is 13 residues. Losses at the gene ends were 8 bases for V and 2 bases for J; bases not matched to a gene: 7. CDR3 loop: CATDRGSTYEQYF. The CDR3 DNA is TGTGCCACTGACAGGGGGTCCACCTACGAGCAGTACTTC.

This chain connects TRBV28 to TRBJ2-7; D is possibly TRBD1 (6 bases). V was trimmed by 5 bases and J by 5 bases, leaving 16 bases between them. The germline gives CDR1 MDHEN, CDR2 SYDVKM. There are 14 residues in the CDR3. The CDR3 is CASSLPPGVHEQYF. CDR3 bases: TGTGCCAGCAGTCTCCCACCAGGGGTCCACGAGCAGTACTTC.

The genes are TRBV24-1 and TRBJ2-4; D unresolved. This CDR3 is built from 14 residues. Trimming pared 4 bases from V and 8 bases from J, leaving 14 bases between. Germline V gene sequence: CDR1 KGHDR, CDR2 SFDVKD. The CDR3 sequence: CATSDPSRPDIQYF. CDR3 DNA: TGTGCCACCAGTGACCCGTCTAGACCGGACATTCAGTACTTC.

V and J are TRBV5-4 and TRBJ1-2, with D possibly matching TRBD1 (5 bases). Trimming took 4 bases from V and 5 from J, leaving 9 bases between them. The CDR3 consists of 12 residues. Germline assignment: CDR1 SGHNT and CDR2 YYREEE (reference sequence). The CDR3 nucleotides read TGTGCCAGCAGCCTGGACAATTATGGCTACACCTTC. Its translation: CASSLDNYGYTF.

CDR3 sequence reads: CASSTLAGLYNEQFF. The DNA of the CDR3 is TGTGCCAGCAGCACACTAGCGGGACTTTACAATGAGCAGTTCTTC. J is TRBJ2-1 and V is TRBV7-2; 10 bases fit TRBD2. CDR3 length equals 15 residues. CDR1 is SGHTA and CDR2 is FQGNSA in the germline V gene. Losses at the gene ends were 5 bases for V and 4 bases for J; bases not matched to a gene: 5.

This clone turned up a few times. The V and J genes are TRBV6-6 and TRBJ2-2; TRBD2 matches at 8 bases. The CDR3 consists of 18 residues. The junction had 14 bases not matched to a gene; V was cut back by 5 bases and J by 3 bases. The germline CDR1 and CDR2 sequences are MNHNY and SVGAGI (reference sequence). The CDR3 region has the DNA TGTGCCAGCAGTCCTCTTAGGGTAGCGGGGATGGACACCGGGGAGCTGTTTTTT. Protein sequence: CASSPLRVAGMDTGELFF.